These 2 T cell receptor beta chains originate from one sample sequenced in a study of blood T cells in healthy people across ages. Primed by a sample-barcoded 5' primer and a J-beta primer mix, a second PCR proceeded for about 7 to 11 cycles. TCRdb reprocessed the 5' RACE reads with MiXCR, giving one entry per CDR3 protein. Seen here are approximately 1.5 million distinct CDR3 sequences, about 32% observed once, and the top ten hold over 9%. Sequenced: blood. The source of these receptors is a woman in her 30s in good health.

V and J are TRBV4-1 and TRBJ1-5; D is possibly TRBD1 (5 bases). This CDR3 contains 16 residues. The V gene lost 6 bases and the J gene lost 5 bases, with 20 bases spanning the gap. Per germline, CDR1 MGHRA and CDR2 YSYEKL. The CDR3 sequence is CASSLYGTRSDQPQHF. The DNA for the CDR3 is TGCGCCAGCAGTCTGTATGGGACGAGGTCGGATCAGCCCCAGCATTTT.

The rearrangement joins TRBV20-1 to TRBJ2-5, with 9 bases identical to TRBD2. The closer fit of TRBJ2-7 to the DNA end suggests the J call may be wrong. The germline CDR1 and CDR2 sequences are DFQATT and SNEGSKA (reference sequence). CDR3 length: 14 residues. Written as DNA, the CDR3 is TGCCGCGGGGTTGCGGGAGGGACCTGCAACGAGCAGTACTTC. This gives the protein CRGVAGGTCNEQYF.